The rows below give T cell receptor beta chains drawn from one sample of a study of blood T cell repertoires in COVID-19. The protocol was immunoSEQ multiplex PCR, while the TCRdb copy is restricted to in-frame clones and leaves out a portion. This table has 150,000 to 200,000 clones, approximately 80% appearing once. Sequencing used PBMCs or T cells enriched from blood (not recorded which). The receptors were gathered from a man in his sixties who had been exposed to COVID-19. CDR3s include the opening cysteine and the closing phenylalanine or tryptophan. D genes are given only for firm matches. Size tells how often a clone was seen (once, few, many) or the class of an expanded clone, and some rows leave it out.

D gene | clone size | J gene | V gene | CDR3 DNA | CDR3 protein
TRBD1 | once | TRBJ2-7 | TRBV30 | TGCTCCCTCGAGAGGACAGGGAGGCCCTACGAGCAGTACTTC | CSLERTGRPYEQYF
- | medium-sized | TRBJ1-2 | TRBV4-2 | TGTGCCAGCAGCCAAGAAGCGGGAGACAACTATGGCTACACCTTC | CASSQEAGDNYGYTF
- | - | TRBJ2-1 | TRBV6-5 | TGTGCCAGCAGTTATCTAATGGTTAGGGAGAATGAGCAGTTCTTC | CASSYLMVRENEQFF
TRBD1 | - | TRBJ2-7 | TRBV9 | TGTGCCAGCAGCGTAGGTGACAGGGAACACGAGCAGTACTTC | CASSVGDREHEQYF
TRBD2 | once | TRBJ2-3 | TRBV4-3 | TGCGCCAGCAGCCTCCAACCCTTCGGACTAGCGGGAGGCACAGATACGCAGTATTTT | CASSLQPFGLAGGTDTQYF
- | - | TRBJ1-3 | TRBV19 | TGTGCCAGTAGGCTTGACAGATTCTCTGGAAACACCATATATTTT | CASRLDRFSGNTIYF
TRBD1 | - | TRBJ2-5 | TRBV3-1/TRBV3-2 | TGTGCCAGCAGCCATGGGACAGACCAAGAGACCCAGTACTTC | CASSHGTDQETQYF
TRBD2 | - | TRBJ2-3 | TRBV24-1 | TGTGCCACCAGTGCTAGCGGGACTAGCACAGATACGCAGTATTTT | CATSASGTSTDTQYF
- | - | TRBJ2-6 | TRBV28 | TGTGCCAGCAGTCCAAACAGGGCGGGGGCCAACGTCCTGACTTTC | CASSPNRAGANVLTF
- | - | TRBJ1-4 | TRBV5-6 | TGTGCCAGCAGCTTGGGCCCCGGGGTGACTAATGAAAAACTGTTTTTT | CASSLGPGVTNEKLFF
- | - | TRBJ1-3 | TRBV15 | TGTGCCACCAGCAGAGGCGTCGAGTTAGTCTCTGGAAACACCATATATTTT | CATSRGVELVSGNTIYF
TRBD1 | - | TRBJ2-5 | TRBV5-4 | TGTGCCAGCAGCATTATGGGACAGGGGGGAGAGACCCAGTACTTC | CASSIMGQGGETQYF
TRBD1 | - | TRBJ2-5 | TRBV27 | TGTGCCGGCAGTTTGGTATGGGACAGGGGAGAGACCCAGTACTTC | CAGSLVWDRGETQYF
TRBD2 | - | TRBJ2-3 | TRBV11-3 | TGTGCCAGCGGGGAGGGCTTCACAGATACGCAGTATTTT | CASGEGFTDTQYF
TRBD2 | many | TRBJ2-7 | TRBV7-2 | TGTGCCAGCAGCTTAGTACCTAGCGGGAGTACGACCTACGAGCAGTACTTC | CASSLVPSGSTTYEQYF
- | - | TRBJ2-1 | TRBV7-9 | TGTGCCAGCAGCTTTCAGGGCAATGAGCAGTTCTTC | CASSFQGNEQFF
TRBD1 | - | TRBJ2-5 | TRBV5-1 | TGCGCCAGCAGCTCACAGGGGGCCCGGCCCATGGGAGAGACCCAGTACTTC | CASSSQGARPMGETQYF
- | - | TRBJ2-2 | TRBV27 | TGTGCCAGCAGTTTATATTATCGGGGAGCGAACACCGGGGAGCTGTTTTTT | CASSLYYRGANTGELFF
TRBD1 | - | TRBJ1-1 | TRBV6-5 | TGTGCCAGCAGCCTCCGGGACAGGGCTATGTCTGCTTTCTTT | CASSLRDRAMSAFF
- | - | TRBJ1-5 | TRBV11-3 | TGTGCCAGCAGCTTGCGTAATCAGCCCCAGCATTTT | CASSLRNQPQHF
- | few | TRBJ1-1 | TRBV10-3 | TGTGCCATCACCCAGGGGAGGGACACTGAAGCTTTCTTT | CAITQGRDTEAFF
- | - | TRBJ1-2 | TRBV6-5 | TGTGCCAGCACCCAACGCACAGGGGGCTACACCTTC | CASTQRTGGYTF
TRBD1 | once | TRBJ1-1 | TRBV5-6 | TGTGCCAGCAGCCGGGGACCGTACCGGGACAGGGAAATGAACACTGAAGCTTTCTTT | CASSRGPYRDREMNTEAFF
- | few | TRBJ1-2 | TRBV30 | TGTGCCTGGAGTTCAGGGGACGGCTATGGCTACACCTTC | CAWSSGDGYGYTF
- | - | TRBJ2-5 | TRBV19 | TGTGCCAGTAGTACCCTTCGTCGGGAGGAGACCCAGTACTTC | CASSTLRREETQYF
- | - | TRBJ1-4 | TRBV10-1 | TGCGCCAGCAGTGAGGAGGAAAAACTGTTTTTT | CASSEEEKLFF
- | - | TRBJ2-2 | TRBV7-2 | TGTGCCAGCAGCTTAGGGCCAAACGGGGAGCTGTTTTTT | CASSLGPNGELFF
TRBD1 | - | TRBJ1-6 | TRBV2 | TGTGCCAGCAAAAAGGACAGGGGCTATAATTCACCCCTCCACTTT | CASKKDRGYNSPLHF
- | - | TRBJ2-3 | TRBV28 | TGTGCCAGCAGCATCCCCCGGGGAGGCACAGATACGCAGTATTTT | CASSIPRGGTDTQYF
TRBD2 | - | TRBJ2-7 | TRBV7-9 | TGTGCCAGCAGCTTAGGCTCGGGCGGGAGAGACGAGCAGTACTTC | CASSLGSGGRDEQYF
TRBD2 | - | TRBJ2-5 | TRBV7-3 | TGTGCCAGCAGCCCAATCCCCCTAGCGGCCCTGGGCGGACAAGAGACCCAGTACTTC | CASSPIPLAALGGQETQYF
- | - | TRBJ1-2 | TRBV5-4 | TGTGCCAGCAGCCCTCGGGCAGGGGTGGGTGATGGCTACACCTTC | CASSPRAGVGDGYTF
- | - | TRBJ1-4 | TRBV18 | TGTGCCAGCTCACCACGACAGGCCGGGAATGAAAAACTGTTTTTT | CASSPRQAGNEKLFF
TRBD1 | once | TRBJ1-1 | TRBV3-1/TRBV3-2 | TGTGCCAGCAGCTCGACAGGGATTAACACTGAAGCTTTCTTT | CASSSTGINTEAFF
- | - | TRBJ1-6 | TRBV30 | TGTGCCTGGAGGGACAGTTATAATTCACCCCTCCACTTT | CAWRDSYNSPLHF
- | - | TRBJ2-7 | TRBV6-4 | TGTGCCAGCAGGGGCACGTACGAGCAGTACTTC | CASRGTYEQYF
TRBD1 | - | TRBJ1-1 | TRBV7-6 | TGTGCCAGCAGCTTAGGGACAGGGTCGGGCACTGAAGCTTTCTTT | CASSLGTGSGTEAFF
- | many | TRBJ1-5 | TRBV18 | TGTGCCAGCTCACCAGTTAGACAGGATAGCAATCAGCCCCAGCATTTT | CASSPVRQDSNQPQHF